The rows below give T cell receptor beta chains drawn from one sample of a study of CD8+ T cells in alopecia areata. Only in-frame clones appear in the TCRdb table, and some are missing; sequencing was by immunoSEQ multiplex PCR. The sample holds about 74,000 clones, approximately 28% seen once. The sample consisted of CD8+ T cells sorted from blood, taken at week 4, from a patient treated with tofacitinib. The receptors originated from a human donor with alopecia areata. CDR3s include the opening cysteine and the closing phenylalanine or tryptophan. The order of the fields is clone size, V gene, D gene, J gene, CDR3 protein, CDR3 DNA. A D gene is named only where the DNA matches it firmly. Size is omitted from some rows. Given values are once, few, many or a class for expanded clones.

clone size: NA; V gene: TRBV29-1; D gene: NA; J gene: TRBJ2-7; CDR3 protein: CSVGMGASSYEQYF; CDR3 DNA: TGCAGCGTCGGCATGGGGGCATCCTCCTACGAGCAGTACTTC
clone size: NA; V gene: TRBV29-1; D gene: NA; J gene: TRBJ1-1; CDR3 protein: CSVARVPNTEAFF; CDR3 DNA: TGCAGCGTCGCCAGGGTCCCGAACACTGAAGCTTTCTTT
clone size: NA; V gene: TRBV29-1; D gene: TRBD1; J gene: TRBJ2-7; CDR3 protein: CSVGTGTLEQYF; CDR3 DNA: TGCAGCGTTGGGACAGGGACCCTCGAGCAGTACTTC
clone size: NA; V gene: TRBV7-8; D gene: NA; J gene: TRBJ2-1; CDR3 protein: CASSLVGPWDEQFF; CDR3 DNA: TGTGCCAGCAGCTTAGTGGGTCCTTGGGATGAGCAGTTCTTC
clone size: few; V gene: TRBV29-1; D gene: NA; J gene: TRBJ1-2; CDR3 protein: CSVRTVANYGYTF; CDR3 DNA: TGCAGCGTTAGGACAGTAGCTAACTATGGCTACACCTTC
clone size: NA; V gene: TRBV4-2; D gene: NA; J gene: TRBJ1-1; CDR3 protein: CASSHLNTEAFF; CDR3 DNA: TGTGCCAGCAGCCACCTTAACACTGAAGCTTTCTTT
clone size: few; V gene: TRBV4-1; D gene: NA; J gene: TRBJ2-7; CDR3 protein: CASSRPGSYEQYF; CDR3 DNA: TGCGCCAGCAGCCGTCCCGGGAGCTACGAGCAGTACTTC
clone size: once; V gene: TRBV7-9; D gene: NA; J gene: TRBJ1-1; CDR3 protein: CASSLGAGEAFF; CDR3 DNA: TGTGCCAGCAGCTTAGGTGCGGGTGAAGCTTTCTTT
clone size: NA; V gene: TRBV20-1; D gene: TRBD1; J gene: TRBJ1-2; CDR3 protein: CSDPGQGNYTF; CDR3 DNA: TGCAGTGACCCGGGACAGGGGAACTACACCTTC
clone size: NA; V gene: TRBV30; D gene: TRBD2; J gene: TRBJ2-1; CDR3 protein: CAWTMSGRAYPYNEQFF; CDR3 DNA: TGTGCCTGGACCATGAGCGGGAGGGCCTACCCCTACAATGAGCAGTTCTTC
clone size: NA; V gene: TRBV15; D gene: TRBD1; J gene: TRBJ1-2; CDR3 protein: CATTPDRTYYGYTF; CDR3 DNA: TGTGCCACCACCCCGGACAGGACCTACTATGGCTACACCTTC
clone size: NA; V gene: TRBV20-1; D gene: TRBD1; J gene: TRBJ2-7; CDR3 protein: CVQDRADEQYF; CDR3 DNA: TGCGTTCAGGACAGGGCAGACGAGCAGTACTTC
clone size: few; V gene: TRBV4-1; D gene: TRBD1; J gene: TRBJ2-2; CDR3 protein: CASSRRDSDGGELFF; CDR3 DNA: TGCGCCAGCAGCCGCCGGGACAGTGATGGCGGGGAGCTGTTTTTT
clone size: NA; V gene: TRBV29-1; D gene: NA; J gene: TRBJ2-6; CDR3 protein: CSVVPSGANVLTF; CDR3 DNA: TGCAGCGTTGTACCCTCTGGGGCCAACGTCCTGACTTTC
clone size: NA; V gene: TRBV29-1; D gene: TRBD1; J gene: TRBJ2-7; CDR3 protein: CSVEGGTGGPYEQYF; CDR3 DNA: TGCAGCGTTGAAGGGGGGACAGGGGGTCCCTACGAGCAGTACTTC
clone size: NA; V gene: TRBV29-1; D gene: NA; J gene: TRBJ2-7; CDR3 protein: CSVEDRGYEQYF; CDR3 DNA: TGCAGCGTTGAAGATCGGGGATACGAGCAGTACTTC
clone size: few; V gene: TRBV5-4; D gene: NA; J gene: TRBJ2-7; CDR3 protein: CASSPMERSSYEQYF; CDR3 DNA: TGTGCCAGCAGCCCGATGGAGAGGAGCTCCTACGAGCAGTACTTC
clone size: NA; V gene: TRBV20-1; D gene: NA; J gene: TRBJ1-2; CDR3 protein: CSATGDYGYTF; CDR3 DNA: TGCAGTGCTACAGGGGACTATGGCTACACCTTC
clone size: once; V gene: TRBV10-3; D gene: NA; J gene: TRBJ2-5; CDR3 protein: CAISNGDQETQYF; CDR3 DNA: TGTGCCATCAGTAACGGGGACCAAGAGACCCAGTACTTC
clone size: few; V gene: TRBV30; D gene: NA; J gene: TRBJ2-3; CDR3 protein: CAWFVRGGTDTQYF; CDR3 DNA: TGTGCCTGGTTCGTGAGGGGAGGCACAGATACGCAGTATTTT
clone size: NA; V gene: TRBV30; D gene: NA; J gene: TRBJ1-5; CDR3 protein: CAWSGRSGQPQHF; CDR3 DNA: TGTGCCTGGAGCGGGAGAAGTGGACAGCCCCAGCATTTT
clone size: NA; V gene: TRBV9; D gene: NA; J gene: TRBJ1-2; CDR3 protein: CASSLENYGYTF; CDR3 DNA: TGTGCCAGCAGCCTCGAAAACTATGGCTACACCTTC